Described below is a single TCR beta chain sequence and its context. The antigen remains unidentified. Other nucleotide sequences from this sample produce the same CDR3. The entry originates in a study of T cell responses to AZD1222 COVID-19 vaccine. Study-level information: The study pooled second doses at about 4 or about 12 weeks.

Germline values: CDR1 MNHEY, CDR2 SVGAGI. CDR3 length: 14 residues. V lost 2 bases and J lost 2, with 7 bases in between. TCRdb's table, derived via immunoSEQ multiplex PCR, lists solely in-frame clones and lacks some. The table includes tens of thousands of clones, roughly 81% detected once. The study, taken as a whole, reports: Baseline antibody screening turned up just five to seven seropositive AZD1222 recipients. Spike-specific TCRs gained breadth and depth after people received two AZD1222 doses.

This chain links TRBV6-5 with TRBJ1-5; D might be TRBD1 (5 bases). The TCR comes from an adult in good health. The sample here was peripheral blood, taken on day 0 of AZD1222 vaccination. The CDR3 coding sequence is TGTGCCAGCAGTTACGGAGGGGGCAATCAGCCCCAGCATTTT. Translated, it gives CASSYGGGNQPQHF.